Shown below are 29 T cell receptor beta chains from a single sample sequenced in a study of tumor and adjacent non-tumor tissue in lung cancer. Three rounds of nested PCR, following a modified ARM-PCR protocol, produced the TCRbeta library. TCRdb recomputed calls from the multiplex PCR reads with MiXCR, one row per CDR3 protein. The repertoire holds 65,000 to 95,000 distinct CDR3 sequences, with roughly 80% as singletons. RNA was extracted from bulk tissue without any cell sorting. Input material: lung tumor tissue. These receptors were taken from a woman aged 45-65 years with non-small cell lung cancer.

The genes are TRBV29-1 and TRBJ2-5, with D unclear. The V end lost 1 base, the J end lost 6 bases, and 9 bases lay between the germline ends. Germline V gene sequence: CDR1 SQVTM, CDR2 ANQGSEA. CDR3 length: 12 amino acids. The DNA for the CDR3 is TGCAGCGTTGAAGGTAGGAGCAAGACCCAGTACTTC. Translating gives CSVEGRSKTQYF.

With respect to this clonotype: It may be a read error: a sequence one base away is much more abundant. The chain employs TRBV30 and TRBJ2-2; D ambiguous. Per the germline V gene, CDR1 is GTSNPN and CDR2 is SVGIG (reference sequence). The CDR3 has 13 residues. V lost 4 bases to trimming and J lost 3 bases, with 9 bases between them. The CDR3 DNA reads as TGTGCCTGGAATGCAGTCTACACCGGGGAGCTGTTTTTT. It encodes CAWNAVYTGELFF.

In its sample, this clonotype was seen once. DNA of the CDR3: TGTGCCAGCAGCTTAGTAGGGGATGTAACTTACGAGCAGTACTTC. Amino acid sequence: CASSLVGDVTYEQYF. The V and J genes are TRBV11-2 and TRBJ2-7; a possible D gene is TRBD1 (5 bases). The CDR3 totals 15 residues. Germline V gene lookup returns CDR1 SGHAT and CDR2 FQNNGV. V was clipped by 1 base and J by 4 bases, with 14 bases between them.

This clonotype has a handful of counts. A read error may explain this, as a much larger clone is one base away. The chain combines TRBV28 with TRBJ2-4, with a tentative D call TRBD1 (5 bases). The CDR3 extends over 13 amino acids. Germline CDR1 is MDHEN and CDR2 is SYDVKM. The CDR3 DNA is TGTGTCAGCCTAGACAGCATTAAAAACATTCAGTACTTC. Residues: CVSLDSIKNIQYF.

Concerning this clonotype: Sequence at one end of the junction differs from germline and may be a read error. CDR3 in amino acids: CSAARGFGRGTDMQYF. In nucleotides, the CDR3 is TGCAGTGCCGCGAGGGGGTTCGGGAGGGGCACAGATATGCAGTATTTT. This chain connects TRBV20-1 to TRBJ2-3; 8 bases agree with TRBD2. The CDR3 runs to 16 residues. CDR1 and CDR2 (germline): DFQATT, SNEGSKA (reference sequence).

A word on this clonotype: The junction differs from germline at one of its ends, possibly a read error. The chain carries TRBV20-1 and TRBJ2-5, with D unresolved. Germline assignment: CDR1 DFQATT and CDR2 SNEGSKA (reference sequence). The CDR3 spans 14 residues. The CDR3 region is CSAPNINFQETEYF. CDR3 coding DNA: TGCAGTGCTCCGAACATAAACTTTCAAGAGACCGAGTACTTC.

Comment on this clonotype: The germline gene is not matched at one end of the junction; a read error may be the cause. The chain recombines TRBV6-1 with TRBJ2-4; TRBD1 might be the D (6 bases). Germline CDR1 and CDR2: MNHNS and SASEGT. This CDR3 has 15 residues. The CDR3 DNA reads TGTGCCAACAGTGGGGACATCCTCGGCAAAAACATTCAGTACTTC. This translates into CANSGDILGKNIQYF.

As regards this clonotype: A read error is possible here, since a much larger clone lies one base away. The chain recombines TRBV5-1 with TRBJ1-2; tentatively, D is TRBD1 (5 bases). Trimming took 7 bases from V and 1 from J, leaving 14 bases between them. CDR3 length: 14 amino acids. The V gene's germline CDR1 is SGHRS and CDR2 YFSETQ. In DNA form, the CDR3 reads TGCGCCAGCCAACAGGACGCAAATAACTATGGCTACACCTTC. This translates into CASQQDANNYGYTF.

A note on this clonotype: Germline and junction disagree at one end, which may indicate a read error. The chain links TRBV20-1 to TRBJ2-7; maybe TRBD2 (5 bases). Per the germline V gene, CDR1 is DFQATT and CDR2 is SNEGSKA (reference sequence). The CDR3 has 15 residues. CDR3 DNA: TGCGGTGCTCCGAGCCCGGGGATGGGGACCTACGAGCAGTACTTC. It is translated as CGAPSPGMGTYEQYF.

Many counts were recorded for this clonotype. This chain connects TRBV7-9 to TRBJ2-7; possibly TRBD2 for D (6 bases). Per germline, CDR1 SEHNR and CDR2 FQNEAQ (reference sequence). Trimming took off 5 bases at V and 3 bases at J, with 8 bases between the two ends. The CDR3 is 12 residues long. The CDR3 sequence: CASSAGSYEQYF. The CDR3 DNA is TGTGCCAGCAGCGCGGGGAGCTACGAGCAGTACTTC.

On this clonotype itself: At one end, the junction sequence differs from germline, possibly due to a read error. J is TRBJ2-1 and V is TRBV6-6, with a possible D match to TRBD2 (5 bases). This CDR3 region has 19 residues. Germline lookup yields CDR1 MNHNY and CDR2 SVGAGI (reference sequence). The CDR3 DNA sequence: TGTGCCAGCAGTTACTTCGCCGGGATGGCGGCTACCTCCTACATTGAGCAGTTCTTC. It codes for CASSYFAGMAATSYIEQFF.

V is TRBV6-5 and J is TRBJ1-3; D gene uncertain. V was trimmed by 4 bases and J by 10 bases, leaving 20 bases between them. Germline V gene lookup returns CDR1 MNHEY and CDR2 SVGAGI. This CDR3 has 15 amino acids. This CDR3 reads CASSFTGPKCRTIYF. The CDR3 DNA sequence: TGTGCCAGCAGTTTTACCGGGCCAAAATGCCGTACCATATATTTT.

This chain connects TRBV29-1 to TRBJ2-7, with no clear D. The V and J ends lost 5 bases and 4 bases respectively, with 12 bases between them. This CDR3 has 12 residues. Germline V CDR1 and CDR2: SQVTM, ANQGSEA. For the CDR3, the DNA is TGCAGCGTTTTTAACAGAGCTTACGAGCAGTACTTC. It codes for CSVFNRAYEQYF.

The genes are TRBV6-2 or TRBV6-3 and TRBJ2-5; D call uncertain. Trimming took 5 bases from V and 5 from J, leaving 9 bases between them. Germline V gene lookup returns CDR1 MNHEY and CDR2 SVGEGT. CDR3 length: 12 amino acids. CDR3 coding DNA: TGTGCCAGCAGTGACAAGGGTGAGACCCAGTACTTC. Translation gives CASSDKGETQYF.

This clonotype appeared many times. V and J are TRBV5-1 and TRBJ2-1; 8 nucleotides agree with TRBD1. The CDR3 has 15 amino acids. Germline V CDR1 and CDR2: SGHRS, YFSETQ. The V gene end was trimmed by 4 bases and the J gene end by 2 bases; junction bases not matched to a gene: 5. The CDR3 reads CASSLGQVAYNEQFF. CDR3 nucleotides: TGCGCCAGCAGCCTGGGACAGGTAGCCTACAATGAGCAGTTCTTC. Combining the CDR3 with reference TRBV5-1 and TRBJ2-1 gives the whole variable domain KAGVTQTPRYLIKTRGQQVTLSCSPISGHRSVSWYQQTPGQGLQFLFEYFSETQRNKGNFPGRFSGRQFSNSRSEMNVSTLELGDSALYLCASSLGQVAYNEQFFGPGTRLTVL.

In the case of this clonotype: Its ends do not fully match the called genes, so a read error is possible. The chain joins TRBV11-2 to TRBJ2-3, with D uncertain. Germline V CDR1 and CDR2: SGHAT, FQNNGV. CDR3 length: 13 amino acids. The CDR3 loop reads CASSLGVADTQYF. The CDR3 nucleotides are TGTGCCAGCAGCTTAGGTGTAGCAGATACGCAATATTTT.

This clonotype came up once. This CDR3 is missing its conserved last phenylalanine or tryptophan, likely due to a read error. The rearrangement joins TRBV20-1 to TRBJ1-5; D remains unclear. Germline V CDR1 and CDR2: DFQATT, SNEGSKA (reference sequence). This CDR3 contains 16 residues. In nucleotides, the CDR3 is TGCAATGCTAGTCCCATAACAGATTATAGCAATCAGCCCCAGCATTTA. Its translation is CNASPITDYSNQPQHL.

About this clonotype: The junction departs from the called germline gene at one end, perhaps through a read error. The J gene is TRBJ2-1, the V gene TRBV30; unclear D gene. Germline CDR1 reads GTSNPN; CDR2 reads SVGIG (reference sequence). This CDR3 contains 12 residues. The CDR3 is CARSGSLTEQSF. The CDR3 DNA reads TGTGCCAGGAGTGGCTCATTAACTGAGCAGTCCTTC. Complete variable domain (other parts from reference TRBV30 and TRBJ2-1): SQTIHQWPATLVQPVGSPLSLECTVEGTSNPNLYWYRQAAGRGLQLLFYSVGIGQISSEVPQNLSASRPQDRQFILSSKKLLLSDSGFYLCARSGSLTEQSFGPGTRLTVL.

The table lists this clonotype with a few counts. One end of the junction fails to match germline, which may point to a read error. The V gene is TRBV6-1, the J gene TRBJ1-3; no definite D call. Per the germline V gene, CDR1 is MNHNS and CDR2 is SASEGT. The CDR3 length is 16 residues. The CDR3 nucleotides are TGTGTCAGCAGTGGGGTCAGGTTAAACTCTGGAAACACCATATATTTT. Encoded protein: CVSSGVRLNSGNTIYF.

In regard to this clonotype: The junction departs from germline at one end; a sequencing error may be responsible. This chain joins TRBV11-2 and TRBJ1-4; D remains ambiguous. The germline V gene encodes CDR1 SGHAT and CDR2 FQNNGV. This CDR3 contains 13 residues. CDR3 in DNA: TGTGCCAGCAGCTTATCGGCCACGAGAAAATTGTTTTTT. Translating gives CASSLSATRKLFF.

This clonotype was picked up one time. J is TRBJ2-7 and V is TRBV20-1; D call uncertain. Germline V lookup: CDR1 DFQATT, CDR2 SNEGSKA (reference sequence). CDR3 size: 16 residues. V lost 7 bases to trimming and J lost 1 base, with 23 bases between them. The CDR3: CSVSETRAGNSYEQYF. The CDR3 coding sequence is TGCAGTGTTTCCGAAACGAGAGCCGGTAATTCCTACGAGCAGTACTTC.

Regarding this clonotype: This likely comes from a read error, as the CDR3 has no conserved phenylalanine or tryptophan at its end. The chain links TRBV6-5 to TRBJ1-6; TRBD1 is a possible D gene (5 bases). The V end lost 10 bases, the J end lost 7 bases, and 17 bases lay between the germline ends. Per germline, CDR1 MNHEY and CDR2 SVGAGI. The CDR3 has 14 amino acids. The CDR3 is CATRWGTVNSPLHI. The CDR3 DNA reads TGTGCCACCCGGTGGGGGACCGTCAATTCACCCCTCCACATT.

This clonotype has only a few counts. This chain connects TRBV29-1 to TRBJ2-3, with D maybe TRBD2 (5 bases). Germline V gene data show CDR1 as SQVTM and CDR2 as ANQGSEA. The CDR3 length is 12 residues. The V end lost 7 bases, the J end lost 10 bases, and 18 bases lay between the germline ends. The CDR3 sequence: CSAGEGGDAQYF. Written as DNA, the CDR3 is TGCAGCGCCGGAGAGGGCGGCGATGCGCAGTATTTT.

Worth noting for this clonotype: At one boundary the junction diverges from the germline segment, which might be a read error. The chain is built from TRBV20-1 and TRBJ2-3; no definite D call. The CDR3 spans 14 residues. CDR1 and CDR2 (germline): DFQATT, SNEGSKA (reference sequence). The CDR3, as DNA: TGTAGTGCTAAAATTCAGACTAGCACAGATACGCAGTATTTT. Residues: CSAKIQTSTDTQYF.

This clonotype has just one count. A read error may produce the germline difference seen at one junction end. The V gene is TRBV6-6, the J gene TRBJ2-3, with D perhaps TRBD2 (5 bases). The CDR3 covers 15 residues. Germline CDR1 is MNHNY and CDR2 is SVGAGI (reference sequence). CDR3 bases: TGTGCCAGCACTTACAGTCTAGCAACCACAGATACGCAGTATTTT. It specifies CASTYSLATTDTQYF.

This clonotype is a singleton in its sample. This CDR3 fails to terminate in the conserved phenylalanine or tryptophan, so it likely reflects a read error. V gene TRBV11-2 combines with J gene TRBJ2-5, with D uncertain. Trimming took off 5 bases at V and 4 bases at J, with 11 bases between the two ends. CDR3 length: 13 residues. Germline values: CDR1 SGHAT, CDR2 FQNNGV. The DNA for the CDR3 is TGTGCCAGCAGCGATGCTGGTGTAGAGACCCAGTACGTC. Encoded protein: CASSDAGVETQYV.

Comment on this clonotype: Because the CDR3 is missing its conserved closing phenylalanine or tryptophan, this is likely a read error. The V call is TRBV6-5, the J call TRBJ1-1; unclear D gene. Germline V gene sequence: CDR1 MNHEY, CDR2 SVGAGI. The CDR3 has 12 amino acids. Trimming pared 8 bases from V and 0 bases from J, leaving 7 bases between. The DNA of the CDR3 is TGTGCCAGCTCTCGGGTGAACACTGAAGCTTTCCTT. This codes for CASSRVNTEAFL.

This chain connects TRBV20-1 to TRBJ1-1; perhaps TRBD1 as D (5 bases). V lost 8 bases, J lost 11 bases, and 27 bases lay in between. The CDR3 is 14 residues long. The V gene's germline CDR1 is DFQATT and CDR2 SNEGSKA (reference sequence). The CDR3 DNA reads as TGCAGTACCTCGTCCGGAACAGGTCGTAGGAATGCTTTCTTT. It yields the protein CSTSSGTGRRNAFF.

J is TRBJ2-3 and V is TRBV30; D gene uncertain. This CDR3 is 13 amino acids long. Per germline, CDR1 GTSNPN and CDR2 SVGIG (reference sequence). V shed 4 bases and J shed 6 bases, with 14 bases lying between them. Here the CDR3 DNA reads TGTGCCTGGACCGGAGTCTCCACTGATACGCAGTATTTT. As protein: CAWTGVSTDTQYF.